This T cell receptor (beta chain) was obtained from a study of cytomegalovirus exposure and HLA in healthy donors (dated by TCRdb to about 2017). Turning to the overall study: An earlier analysis of about 560 of the donors reported over 250 Gb of sequence data and 95 million to 130 million unique TCR beta sequences obtained from about 200 million T cells. The study aimed to test whether signatures of past pathogen exposure could be identified by cataloging public T cell receptors. In the later analysis, no new phenotypic data were used to find candidate immune exposures; instead, reliance was placed on TCR beta sequences and their occurrence across donors. Besides the first cohort of roughly 640 subjects, a separate validation cohort made up of roughly 130 different subjects was used. A later analysis re-examined previously published TCR beta repertoires from about 670 donors and added high-resolution HLA genotyping to investigate patterns of TCR occurrence. An early release that covered about 600 HLA-typed donors contained approximately 300 gigabases of sequencing data and tens of millions of unique TCR sequences. The number of donors typed differed by locus, with about 629-630 for A, B, C, DRB1 and DQB1, roughly 520 for DQA1, nearly 610 for DPA1, and over 400 for DPB1. An earlier analysis of around 580 of the donors used high-throughput TCR beta sequencing to judge whether each TCR beta V gene segment behaved as functional or pseudogenic. The genetic ancestry cluster associated with self-reported Caucasian donors included around 76% of the roughly 400 genotyped donors. The study used immunosequencing to profile the T cell repertoires of approximately 640 subjects and linked those repertoires to cytomegalovirus serostatus. Across 300 to 400 genotyped donors of the cohort, an average of roughly 250,000 unique TCR beta nucleotide sequences per donor were sequenced, and roughly a sixth of those sequences were non-productive. Four to six DR-DQ haplotypes were handled as single units for association and clustering, since linkage in the cohort was strong. Both class I and class II loci were covered by HLA typing, at four-digit resolution. A later genetic analysis took genome-wide SNP genotypes for about three fifths of the roughly 700 donors and used that subset as a discovery cohort. To predict cytomegalovirus infection status, the study brought together high-throughput TCR immunosequencing, statistical association of individual TCRs with disease status, and machine learning. Donor age, sex, ethnicity and CMV serostatus were compiled together with the repertoire data. All discovery cohort repertoires had been generated on a single sequencing platform. The investigation overall reported the following: In a later analysis, several top co-occurrence clusters were reported to appear linked to parvovirus B19, influenza, CMV and Epstein-Barr virus. A later analysis found that TCR association rates varied across HLA loci, with DRB1 alleles showing the most associated TCRs and HLA-C alleles the fewest. Most TCR sequences were observed very rarely across donors, whereas some public TCRs were present in many individuals. For the cohort, immune exposure information was limited to CMV serostatus. In vitro tests confirmed that three of the cytomegalovirus-associated TCR beta chains recognize cytomegalovirus antigens. The classifier was reported to diagnose cytomegalovirus status with high specificity and sensitivity in both the original cohort and the validation cohort. According to the authors, the approach could potentially be generalized to other disease states and immunological phenotypes. A group of highly shared sequence variants was considered likely to be a technical artifact of the sequencing pipeline. A further reported finding was that TCR beta sequences accurately predicted the HLA-A and HLA-B alleles for most subjects in the first cohort. In a later analysis, HLA-associated TCR beta chains showed more clonal expansion and lower generation probabilities than non-associated chains that were equally common. The earlier analysis of approximately 590 of the donors excluded over 15 rarely observed V segments, including chromosome 9 orphons, because counts were too low. A later analysis associated about 17,000 TCR beta sequences with specific HLA alleles at a false discovery rate of 0.05. Assigning TCR associations to individual alleles was difficult when HLA alleles, especially DR and DQ, strongly co-occurred. In an earlier analysis of some 500 of the donors, most TCR beta V segments were observed in productive rearrangements about 87% or about 30% of the time, broadly matching IMGT annotations. The presence/absence analyses assumed that sequencing depth was roughly uniform across donors, and that assumption may not be true. The study listed 150 to 200 TCR beta chains as associated with cytomegalovirus. Linkage disequilibrium might explain the correlated functional status among segregating V segments, but an unknown experimental factor could not be ruled out. HLA typing was unavailable for some donors at each locus, so association tests used only the typed subset. In this cohort, only TCR beta chains were sequenced, and detectable features were limited by the absence of alpha or paired-chain data. An association between a missense DCLRE1C variant and V-gene and J-gene trimming of TCR beta chains was found in a later genetic analysis and replicated in an independent cohort. Some IMGT-functional V segments, including TRBV6-2 and TRBV6-3, could not be told apart with the 87-base-pair reads, so those segments were excluded. According to a later analysis, most CMV-associated TCR beta chains appeared to be HLA-restricted, and the HLA associations seemed to be driven largely by CMV exposure. In a later genetic analysis, fewer N-insertions in productive TCRs were reported among donors in an Asian-associated ancestry cluster than the roughly 700-donor mean.

The cohort consisted of 600 to 700 healthy bone marrow donors. At the time of sampling, all cohort members were nominally healthy, though unrecorded immune exposures were likely present. The donor was CMV seropositive and belonged to the group of 250 to 350 seropositive cohort members. A peripheral blood sample was collected from each donor, and TCR beta sequencing was performed on peripheral blood mononuclear cells. The Qiagen DNeasy Blood Extraction Kit was used to extract genomic DNA from the blood cell samples. Concerning this clone: Its cognate antigen has yet to be identified. There are no base qualities to consult, and no much larger clone falls within one base.

The library was obtained by the immunoSEQ multiplex PCR assay. A mixture of 60 forward primers for TCR Vbeta segments and 13 reverse primers for TCR Jbeta segments was used in the multiplex PCR. A multiplex PCR assay on genomic DNA amplified the CDR3 region of rearranged TCR beta genes. On the Illumina HiSeq System, the amplified TCR beta libraries were sequenced as 87-base-pair reads. On the authors' methods: A later analysis tallied tens of millions of unique TCR beta chains across the 700 or so repertoires, and approximately 12 million of those chains were shared by two or more donors. Raw reads were error-corrected and collapsed into unique sequences by a nearest-neighbor algorithm in which closely related sequences were merged to remove PCR and sequencing errors. To assign V, D and J gene segments, CDR3 sequences were aligned to IMGT reference sequences. Each retained sequence needed at least a six-nucleotide match to both a V gene segment and a J gene segment. A rearrangement was called productive if the CDR3 had no stop codons and remained in frame with V and J, and every other rearrangement was called non-productive. CDR3 was defined by IMGT convention, running from the second conserved V-encoded cysteine to the conserved J-encoded phenylalanine. Sequences without an unambiguous match to a single V gene segment were excluded from the earlier analysis of a few hundred of the donors. In an earlier analysis of 450 to 700 of the donors, V segments were called functional above 56.7% productive rearrangements and were called segregating when the between-donor standard deviation exceeded 5%. A statistical classification framework was built to diagnose cytomegalovirus status from the catalog of TCR beta chain sequences. V and J gene assignment, in a later analysis, came from comparing TCR nucleotide sequences with IMGT/GENE-DB human TR gene sequences. In a later analysis, CDR3 sequences and most-parsimonious VDJ recombination scenarios were assigned using the TCRdist pipeline. A later analysis defined each TCR beta chain by its CDR3 amino acid sequence plus V-gene family, and excluded reads lacking a unique V-gene family. A later analysis removed roughly 590 highly shared, low-generation-probability nucleotide sequences to deal with suspected cross-contamination and a sequencing artifact. In a later analysis, a clonal expansion index for each public chain was calculated from normalized within-repertoire ranks of inferred template counts. A later analysis computed generation probabilities with a VDJ recombination model fitted to out-of-frame rearrangements, and checked the results against IGoR. A later analysis scored TCR-TCR, TCR-HLA and TCR-CMV co-occurrence with hypergeometric tests, applying a repertoire-size bias correction to TCR pairs. A later analysis estimated false discovery rates by permuting HLA or CMV assignments 20 times. In a later analysis, co-occurring TCRs were grouped using DBSCAN, and TCRdist sequence similarity was added for clustering within HLA-allele-positive subsets. For co-occurrence clustering, repertoires with fewer than 30,000 or more than 120,000 public chains were excluded, along with five repertoires with anomalous nucleotide sharing. Imported from immuneACCESS, the table was reduced by TCRdb to in-frame sequences with V and J called. These copies leave out some clones; in studies compared against another copy, an unresolved V gene accounts for under half, and the cause of the remainder is not known. The DNA was the basis for D and trimming; V, J and clone size are from that table. This sample holds approximately 97,000 clones; around 86% were observed only once. The ten largest clones add up to around 4.2% of the sample.

The germline V gene gives CDR1 as MGHDK and CDR2 as SYGVNS. Trimming accounts for 3 bases at V and 2 bases at J, while the number of junction bases matched to no gene is 6. Measured from the cysteine to the phenylalanine, the CDR3 is 16 residues long. The DNA shown is the 48-base CDR3, in frame from base 1. The chain employs TRBV25-1 and TRBJ2-1, and TRBD2 matches 8 of the central bases. The clonotype originates from a woman aged 70-85 years in good health and CMV-seropositive. The sample taken for sequencing was PBMCs. The CDR3 protein sequence reads: CASSDTSGSAYNEQFF. The bases are TGTGCCAGCAGTGACACCAGCGGGAGTGCCTACAATGAGCAGTTCTTC.